The rows below give T cell receptor beta chains drawn from one sample of a study of cytomegalovirus exposure and HLA in healthy donors. The assay was immunoSEQ multiplex PCR, and TCRdb's table has in-frame clones only and misses some. The sample shows approximately 150,000 clones, around 66% of them seen only once. The sample was PBMCs. Every receptor here comes from a woman aged 60 to 75 in good health and CMV-seronegative. CDR3s leave out the opening cysteine and the closing phenylalanine or tryptophan. The listing skips clone size in some rows; elsewhere it reads once, few, many or a size class.

v_gene,abundance,j_gene,CDR3aa
TRBV7-8,.,TRBJ1-1,ASSLIGTEAF
TRBV6-5,.,TRBJ2-2,ASRYAGTTFAGELF
TRBV2,.,TRBJ2-2,ASRGGMDTGELF
TRBV2,.,TRBJ2-6,ASSENSRAGANVLT
TRBV7-2,.,TRBJ2-7,ASSPTSGSYEQY
TRBV9,.,TRBJ2-7,ASSVSAGNEQY
TRBV29-1,.,TRBJ2-1,SVGGTSGRGAYNEQF
TRBV27,few,TRBJ2-1,ASIPPSGLAGNEQF
TRBV2,few,TRBJ2-1,ASRRIGDNEQF
TRBV2,.,TRBJ2-7,ASEPPKFPYEQY
TRBV14,.,TRBJ2-3,ASSQELAGSTDTQY
TRBV5-8,.,TRBJ2-5,ASSFTPQETQY
TRBV5-1,.,TRBJ2-7,ASSLSSGNGVEQY
TRBV5-6,.,TRBJ2-1,ASSFPSGISYNEQF
TRBV2,.,TRBJ1-2,ASSDRGDGYGYT
TRBV7-6,once,TRBJ1-3,ASSLRRDSGIYGNTIY
TRBV7-8,.,TRBJ1-5,ASSLEAGLQPQH
TRBV7-3,once,TRBJ1-1,ASSSTDREAF
TRBV7-9,.,TRBJ2-5,ASSWVGQGYQETQY
TRBV28,few,TRBJ1-2,ASSLPGTVVGGYT
TRBV5-1,.,TRBJ2-5,ASSFRGVLQETQY
TRBV27,.,TRBJ2-2,ASSSLPRLAGEIGELF
TRBV11-1,.,TRBJ1-3,ASSLSDSSGNTIY
TRBV5-1,.,TRBJ1-6,ASSLLGQTVNSPLH
TRBV28,.,TRBJ2-3,ASSTGAGLTDTQY
TRBV5-1,.,TRBJ2-1,ASSSSGGAFNEQF
TRBV6-4,.,TRBJ2-3,ASRGGATDTQY
TRBV7-2,.,TRBJ2-3,ASSYRQGGPTDTQY
TRBV7-2,.,TRBJ2-1,ASSLGGPSSYNEQF
TRBV5-4,.,TRBJ2-7,ASSLSPAGGEQY
TRBV2,.,TRBJ1-5,ASKPTGALSNQPQH
TRBV5-6,few,TRBJ1-5,ASSARQGYQPQH
TRBV11-1,.,TRBJ2-7,ASSLVGTTGYPHEQY
TRBV18,.,TRBJ2-4,ASSPGQNIQY
TRBV7-9,.,TRBJ1-1,ASSLGQGRTMNTEAF
TRBV4-3,.,TRBJ2-3,ASSQDGTGYGTQY
TRBV10-1,.,TRBJ1-4,ASSEWFHSQGREKLF
TRBV7-9,.,TRBJ2-2,ASSPHRRLAGGGGELF
TRBV4-3,.,.,ASSQGDINSYEQY
TRBV5-3,.,TRBJ1-3,ARRSWSGSSHSGNTIY
TRBV7-8,once,TRBJ2-7,ASSFRDSSYEQY
TRBV6-9,.,TRBJ2-7,AGGRGSSYEQY